This TCR beta chain is from a study of blood T cell repertoires in COVID-19. At the level of the study: The analysed material was cDNA or gDNA that came from T cells, B-cell-depleted T cells, or PBMCs.

Unmatched junction bases numbered 3, after V lost 7 bases and J lost 2 bases. The CDR3 is 14 amino acids. Germline V gene sequence: CDR1 SNHLY, CDR2 FYNNEI. The authors' processing: Reference gene primers were amplified, and this amplification served to estimate nucleated cell counts. The data were produced by immunoSEQ multiplex PCR, yet TCRdb's version contains in-frame clones alone and is incomplete. D and trimming come from the DNA, and the V and J calls and clone size come from that table. The repertoire holds 400,000 to 450,000 clones, with 70% to 90% as singletons. This TCR came from a woman between 25 and 40 years old with active or convalescent COVID-19. The chain recombines TRBV2 with TRBJ1-1; 11 bases match TRBD1. The sample was peripheral blood. CDR3 region: CASKGQGVNTEAFF. For the CDR3, the DNA is TGTGCCAGCAAGGGACAGGGGGTCAACACTGAAGCTTTCTTT.